This TCR beta chain is from a study of early T cells in non-severe SARS-CoV-2 infection. On the study more broadly: From unsorted whole blood, bulk RNA was sequenced, and the chains remained unpaired. Study outcomes and limitations: Comparison of clonotypes with VDJdb favored anti-spike CD8 responses while missing private and CD4 specificities.

Unique molecular identifiers tagged individual cDNA molecules. TCRdb recomputed calls from the 5' RACE reads with MiXCR, one row per CDR3 protein. The table has over 60,000 distinct CDR3 sequences, roughly a tenth seen once. The V gene's germline CDR1 is DFQATT and CDR2 SNEGSKA (reference sequence). This CDR3 region has 14 residues. Germline trimming cut 3 bases from V and 7 bases from J; bases unmatched to any gene: 8. Turning to this clonotype: Its antigen is still unknown.

The receptor was derived from an adult who was a healthcare worker with PCR-confirmed SARS-CoV-2 infection or an uninfected control (not recorded which). Sequenced: whole blood. V gene TRBV20-1 combines with J gene TRBJ1-5; TRBD1 agrees at 8 bases. CDR3 nucleotides: TGCAGTGCTAGCCTTACAGGGGGGGGACAGCCCCAGCATTTT. Translation gives CSASLTGGGQPQHF.